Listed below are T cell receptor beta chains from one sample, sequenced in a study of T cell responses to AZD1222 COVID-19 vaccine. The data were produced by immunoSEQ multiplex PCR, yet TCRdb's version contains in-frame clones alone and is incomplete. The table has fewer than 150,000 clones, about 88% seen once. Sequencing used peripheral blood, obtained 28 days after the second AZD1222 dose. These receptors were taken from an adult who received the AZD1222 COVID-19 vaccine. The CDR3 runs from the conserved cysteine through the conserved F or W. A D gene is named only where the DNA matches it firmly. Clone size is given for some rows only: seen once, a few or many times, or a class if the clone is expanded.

CDR3 protein: CASSVVDSSGNTIYF
CDR3 DNA: TGTGCCAGCAGCGTAGTCGACAGCTCTGGAAACACCATATATTTT
V gene: TRBV9
D gene: .
clone size: once
J gene: TRBJ1-3

CDR3 protein: CASSQASGGTDEQFF
CDR3 DNA: TGTGCCAGCAGTCAGGCTAGCGGGGGGACTGATGAGCAGTTCTTC
V gene: TRBV7-2
D gene: TRBD2
clone size: .
J gene: TRBJ2-1

CDR3 protein: CSVEALDRAPYGYTF
CDR3 DNA: TGCAGCGTTGAAGCATTAGACAGGGCTCCCTATGGCTACACCTTC
V gene: TRBV29-1
D gene: TRBD1
clone size: .
J gene: TRBJ1-2

CDR3 protein: CASSLGMPGSYGYTF
CDR3 DNA: TGTGCCAGCAGCTTAGGTATGCCAGGGAGCTATGGCTACACCTTC
V gene: TRBV7-9
D gene: .
clone size: .
J gene: TRBJ1-2

CDR3 protein: CASSPLRLTAYNEQFF
CDR3 DNA: TGTGCTAGCAGCCCTCTCAGACTGACAGCCTACAATGAGCAGTTCTTC
V gene: TRBV7-6
D gene: .
clone size: .
J gene: TRBJ2-1

CDR3 protein: CASSPGQWAQPQHF
CDR3 DNA: TGTGCCAGCTCACCGGGACAGTGGGCTCAGCCCCAGCATTTT
V gene: TRBV18
D gene: TRBD1
clone size: once
J gene: TRBJ1-5

CDR3 protein: CASSLGGGQGHGELFF
CDR3 DNA: TGTGCCAGCAGCTTAGGGGGGGGACAGGGACACGGGGAGCTGTTTTTT
V gene: TRBV11-3
D gene: TRBD1
clone size: .
J gene: TRBJ2-2

CDR3 protein: CASSQTGTISYEQYF
CDR3 DNA: TGTGCCAGCAGCCAAACCGGGACAATCTCCTACGAGCAGTACTTC
V gene: TRBV25-1
D gene: .
clone size: .
J gene: TRBJ2-7

CDR3 protein: CASSQDSGNSPLHF
CDR3 DNA: TGCGCCAGCAGCCAGGACTCAGGGAATTCACCCCTCCACTTT
V gene: TRBV4-3
D gene: .
clone size: .
J gene: TRBJ1-6

CDR3 protein: CATSENSGSLNQPQHF
CDR3 DNA: TGTGCCACCAGTGAAAACAGTGGGAGTTTGAATCAGCCCCAGCATTTT
V gene: TRBV24-1
D gene: .
clone size: .
J gene: TRBJ1-5

CDR3 protein: CASSEQWGIGSEAFF
CDR3 DNA: TGTGCCAGCAGTGAGCAGTGGGGAATCGGTAGTGAAGCTTTCTTT
V gene: TRBV6-1
D gene: .
clone size: .
J gene: TRBJ1-1

CDR3 protein: CASSLQRDYEQYF
CDR3 DNA: TGTGCCAGCAGCTTACAAAGGGACTACGAGCAGTACTTC
V gene: TRBV7-2
D gene: .
clone size: .
J gene: TRBJ2-7

CDR3 protein: CASSPRPGPTDTQYF
CDR3 DNA: TGTGCCAGCTCACCCAGGCCAGGGCCCACAGATACGCAGTATTTT
V gene: TRBV18
D gene: .
clone size: .
J gene: TRBJ2-3

CDR3 protein: CSVKEGLETQYF
CDR3 DNA: TGCAGCGTGAAGGAGGGATTGGAGACCCAGTACTTC
V gene: TRBV29-1
D gene: .
clone size: .
J gene: TRBJ2-5

CDR3 protein: CASSLVIQGGNEQYF
CDR3 DNA: TGCGCCAGCAGCTTGGTTATACAGGGAGGCAACGAGCAGTACTTC
V gene: TRBV5-1
D gene: .
clone size: .
J gene: TRBJ2-7

CDR3 protein: CASSQGSLRDRGYEQYF
CDR3 DNA: TGCGCCAGCAGCCAAGGAAGCCTCCGGGACAGGGGCTACGAGCAGTACTTC
V gene: TRBV4-1
D gene: TRBD1
clone size: once
J gene: TRBJ2-7

CDR3 protein: CASSLEWESNQPQHF
CDR3 DNA: TGCGCCAGCAGCCTGGAATGGGAAAGCAATCAGCCCCAGCATTTT
V gene: TRBV4-3
D gene: .
clone size: .
J gene: TRBJ1-5

CDR3 protein: CASSSMGFSYGYTF
CDR3 DNA: TGTGCCAGCAGTTCCATGGGATTCAGCTATGGCTACACCTTC
V gene: TRBV28
D gene: .
clone size: once
J gene: TRBJ1-2

CDR3 protein: CASRSGTGGIQPQHF
CDR3 DNA: TGTGCCAGCAGATCCGGGACAGGGGGTATTCAGCCCCAGCATTTT
V gene: TRBV28
D gene: TRBD1
clone size: .
J gene: TRBJ1-5

CDR3 protein: CASSRQPLYNEQFF
CDR3 DNA: TGTGCCAGCAGCAGGCAGCCACTCTACAATGAGCAGTTCTTC
V gene: TRBV5-6
D gene: .
clone size: .
J gene: TRBJ2-1

CDR3 protein: CASSSAAPGEGHQPQHF
CDR3 DNA: TGTGCCAGCAGTTCCGCCGCCCCAGGGGAGGGTCATCAGCCCCAGCATTTT
V gene: TRBV28
D gene: .
clone size: .
J gene: TRBJ1-5

CDR3 protein: CAISEQRNEKLFF
CDR3 DNA: TGTGCCATCAGTGAGCAACGGAATGAAAAACTGTTTTTT
V gene: TRBV10-3
D gene: .
clone size: .
J gene: TRBJ1-4

CDR3 protein: CASSSGTGAYNSPLHF
CDR3 DNA: TGTGCCAGCAGTTCCGGGACAGGGGCATATAATTCACCCCTCCACTTT
V gene: TRBV6-5
D gene: TRBD1
clone size: .
J gene: TRBJ1-6

CDR3 protein: CASSLTGRGTEAFF
CDR3 DNA: TGTGCCAGCAGCTTAACGGGCAGGGGGACTGAAGCTTTCTTT
V gene: TRBV7-3
D gene: TRBD1
clone size: .
J gene: TRBJ1-1

CDR3 protein: CASTGYSGNTEAFF
CDR3 DNA: TGTGCCAGCACGGGGTATTCAGGAAACACTGAAGCTTTCTTT
V gene: TRBV2
D gene: .
clone size: .
J gene: TRBJ1-1

CDR3 protein: CASSLGTSGGNIQYF
CDR3 DNA: TGCGCCAGCAGCCTGGGGACTAGCGGGGGAAACATTCAGTACTTC
V gene: TRBV4-3
D gene: TRBD2
clone size: .
J gene: TRBJ2-4

CDR3 protein: CASSQAGRGSINNEQFF
CDR3 DNA: TGTGCCAGCAGCCAAGCGGGGCGGGGGTCAATAAACAATGAGCAGTTCTTC
V gene: TRBV4-2
D gene: TRBD2
clone size: once
J gene: TRBJ2-1

CDR3 protein: CSGSKGTEAFF
CDR3 DNA: TGCAGTGGGAGTAAGGGCACTGAAGCTTTCTTT
V gene: TRBV20-1
D gene: .
clone size: .
J gene: TRBJ1-1

CDR3 protein: CASSPSGTSGYEQYF
CDR3 DNA: TGTGCCAGCAGCCCCTCCGGGACTAGCGGATACGAGCAGTACTTC
V gene: TRBV7-9
D gene: TRBD2
clone size: .
J gene: TRBJ2-7

CDR3 protein: CASSLAGTSGPYEQYF
CDR3 DNA: TGTGCCAGCAGTTTAGCTGGGACTAGCGGGCCCTACGAGCAGTACTTC
V gene: TRBV28
D gene: TRBD2
clone size: .
J gene: TRBJ2-7

CDR3 protein: CASSWAGGSYEQYF
CDR3 DNA: TGTGCCAGCAGCTGGGCAGGGGGATCCTACGAGCAGTACTTC
V gene: TRBV5-6
D gene: TRBD1
clone size: .
J gene: TRBJ2-7

CDR3 protein: CATSSQGGPTGELFF
CDR3 DNA: TGTGCCACCAGCAGCCAGGGGGGACCCACCGGGGAGCTGTTTTTT
V gene: TRBV15
D gene: .
clone size: .
J gene: TRBJ2-2

CDR3 protein: CASSFGQGSYEQYF
CDR3 DNA: TGTGCCAGCAGCTTCGGACAGGGGTCCTACGAGCAGTACTTC
V gene: TRBV5-6
D gene: TRBD1
clone size: .
J gene: TRBJ2-7

CDR3 protein: CATSGGTAGDTEAFF
CDR3 DNA: TGTGCCACCAGCGGCGGGACAGCGGGGGACACTGAAGCTTTCTTT
V gene: TRBV15
D gene: TRBD1
clone size: .
J gene: TRBJ1-1

CDR3 protein: CASSLVASGYEQYF
CDR3 DNA: TGTGCCAGCAGCTTGGTCGCTAGCGGATACGAGCAGTACTTC
V gene: TRBV5-4
D gene: TRBD2
clone size: .
J gene: TRBJ2-7

CDR3 protein: CASRQIGLTNTGELFF
CDR3 DNA: TGTGCCAGCAGGCAGATCGGACTTACGAACACCGGGGAGCTGTTTTTT
V gene: TRBV3-1/TRBV3-2
D gene: .
clone size: once
J gene: TRBJ2-2

CDR3 protein: CASSQDPLGARWAFF
CDR3 DNA: TGTGCCAGCAGCCAAGATCCCCTGGGGGCCAGGTGGGCTTTCTTT
V gene: TRBV4-2
D gene: .
clone size: .
J gene: TRBJ1-1

CDR3 protein: CASGRGAGTEAFF
CDR3 DNA: TGTGCTTCGGGAAGGGGGGCGGGCACTGAAGCTTTCTTT
V gene: TRBV30
D gene: .
clone size: .
J gene: TRBJ1-1

CDR3 protein: CASSQLPNTGELFF
CDR3 DNA: TGCGCCAGCAGCCAACTACCGAACACCGGGGAGCTGTTTTTT
V gene: TRBV5-1
D gene: .
clone size: .
J gene: TRBJ2-2

CDR3 protein: CASSLGGTGLGTIYF
CDR3 DNA: TGTGCCAGCAGCTTGGGAGGGACAGGCTTGGGCACCATATATTTT
V gene: TRBV5-6
D gene: TRBD1
clone size: .
J gene: TRBJ1-3

CDR3 protein: CASSLGGVGEQYF
CDR3 DNA: TGTGCCAGCAGCCTAGGTGGCGTGGGGGAGCAGTACTTC
V gene: TRBV11-3
D gene: .
clone size: once
J gene: TRBJ2-7

CDR3 protein: CASSQQGRWNTEAFF
CDR3 DNA: TGTGCCAGTAGTCAACAGGGGCGCTGGAACACTGAAGCTTTCTTT
V gene: TRBV19
D gene: TRBD1
clone size: .
J gene: TRBJ1-1

CDR3 protein: CASSLISGDEQFF
CDR3 DNA: TGTGCCAGCAGCTTAATTAGTGGGGATGAGCAGTTCTTC
V gene: TRBV11-3
D gene: .
clone size: .
J gene: TRBJ2-1

CDR3 protein: CASSLEGTQYF
CDR3 DNA: TGTGCCAGCAGCTTAGAGGGGACCCAGTACTTC
V gene: TRBV7-9
D gene: .
clone size: .
J gene: TRBJ2-5

CDR3 protein: CATAGPYNEQFF
CDR3 DNA: TGTGCCACTGCGGGTCCCTACAATGAGCAGTTCTTC
V gene: TRBV27
D gene: .
clone size: .
J gene: TRBJ2-1

CDR3 protein: CASSRDNTGELFF
CDR3 DNA: TGTGCCAGCAGCCGCGACAACACCGGGGAGCTGTTTTTT
V gene: TRBV7-2
D gene: .
clone size: .
J gene: TRBJ2-2

CDR3 protein: CASRPDRGSGGDLYGYTF
CDR3 DNA: TGTGCCAGCAGACCGGACAGGGGATCTGGGGGCGACCTCTATGGCTACACCTTC
V gene: TRBV27
D gene: TRBD1
clone size: .
J gene: TRBJ1-2

CDR3 protein: CSVERGLNTEAFF
CDR3 DNA: TGCAGCGTCGAGAGGGGCTTGAACACTGAAGCTTTCTTT
V gene: TRBV29-1
D gene: .
clone size: .
J gene: TRBJ1-1

CDR3 protein: CSVGATDRTDTQYF
CDR3 DNA: TGCAGCGTTGGGGCTACAGACCGCACAGATACGCAGTATTTT
V gene: TRBV29-1
D gene: .
clone size: .
J gene: TRBJ2-3